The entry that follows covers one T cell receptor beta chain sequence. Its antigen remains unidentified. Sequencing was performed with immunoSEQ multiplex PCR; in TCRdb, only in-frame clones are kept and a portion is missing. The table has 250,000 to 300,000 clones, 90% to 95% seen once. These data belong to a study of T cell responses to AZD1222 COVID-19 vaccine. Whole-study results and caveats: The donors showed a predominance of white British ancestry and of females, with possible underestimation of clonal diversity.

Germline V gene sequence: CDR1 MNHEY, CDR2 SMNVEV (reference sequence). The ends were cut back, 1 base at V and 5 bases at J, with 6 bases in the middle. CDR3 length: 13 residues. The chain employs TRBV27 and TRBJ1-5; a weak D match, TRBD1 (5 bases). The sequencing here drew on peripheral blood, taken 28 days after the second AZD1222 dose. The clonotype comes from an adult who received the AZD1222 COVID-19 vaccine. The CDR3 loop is CASSLFRDQPQHF. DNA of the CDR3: TGTGCCAGCAGTTTATTCAGGGATCAGCCCCAGCATTTT.